The next 9 T cell receptor beta chains were all read from a single sample in a study of blood T cell repertoires in COVID-19. Sequenced by immunoSEQ multiplex PCR; TCRdb stores in-frame clones only, minus some. Among 25,000 or so clones, roughly 94% were seen once, and the ten largest hold less than 4.5%. The sequenced sample consisted of peripheral blood. Every receptor here comes from a woman aged 50 to 60 with active COVID-19.

This rearrangement joins TRBV7-9 to TRBJ1-1; D not resolved. CDR1 and CDR2 from the germline V gene are SEHNR and FQNEAQ (reference sequence). The ends were cut back, 1 base at V and 1 base at J, with 7 bases in the middle. The CDR3 runs to 14 residues. The CDR3, as DNA: TGTGCCAGCAGCTTAGGACAAGCGAACACTGAAGCTTTCTTT. Protein sequence: CASSLGQANTEAFF.

The table lists this clone with a count of one. The genes are TRBV5-6 and TRBJ2-3; D is uncertain. The CDR3 has 14 residues. In germline, CDR1 is SGHDT, CDR2 YYEEEE. Trimming cost V 2 bases and J 0 bases, with 7 bases left between them. The CDR3 sequence is CASSFIFSTDTQYF. The CDR3 nucleotides are TGTGCCAGCAGCTTTATATTTAGCACAGATACGCAGTATTTT.

This clone is a singleton in its sample. This rearrangement joins TRBV2 to TRBJ2-7, with D maybe TRBD2 (5 bases). CDR1 is SNHLY and CDR2 is FYNNEI in the germline V gene. The CDR3 is made up of 14 amino acids. Trimming stripped 6 bases from V and 5 bases from J, with 17 bases between. In DNA form, the CDR3 reads TGTGCCAGCAGCCCGGAAGGGAGCGTGAACGAGCAGTACTTC. Residues: CASSPEGSVNEQYF.

The CDR3 protein is CASSPMSGANVLTF. DNA of the CDR3: TGCGCCAGCAGCCCCATGTCTGGGGCCAACGTCCTGACTTTC. V gene TRBV5-1 combines with J gene TRBJ2-6; the D is unclear. This CDR3 contains 14 residues. CDR1 and CDR2 (germline): SGHRS, YFSETQ. V lost 4 bases, J lost 1 base, and 6 bases lay in between.

V and J are TRBV19 and TRBJ2-7, with 9 nucleotides matching TRBD1. With 0 bases clipped from V and 3 bases from J, the junction kept 9 bases outside the gene matches. Germline V lookup: CDR1 LNHDA, CDR2 SQIVND (reference sequence). The CDR3 length is 17 residues. CDR3 region: CASSIEWGQGSYYEQYV. Here the CDR3 DNA reads TGTGCCAGTAGTATAGAATGGGGACAGGGATCCTACTACGAGCAGTACGTC.

This chain uses TRBV7-9 with TRBJ1-1; 7 positions agree with TRBD1. Germline-derived CDR1 and CDR2 are SEHNR and FQNEAQ (reference sequence). V gave up 1 base and J gave up 9 bases; unmatched junction bases: 14. This CDR3 has 16 amino acids. The CDR3, as DNA: TGTGCCAGCAGCTTAGGGCAGACAGGGCCGGGACGTAAAGCTTTCTTT. It is translated as CASSLGQTGPGRKAFF. The complete variable domain, with remaining parts taken from reference TRBV7-9 and TRBJ1-1, reads DTGVSQNPRHKITKRGQNVTFRCDPISEHNRLYWYRQTLGQGPEFLTYFQNEAQLEKSRLLSDRFSAERPKGSFSTLEIQRTEQGDSAMYLCASSLGQTGPGRKAFFGQGTRLTVV.

The count of this clone is one. V is TRBV19 and J is TRBJ1-5; TRBD1 aligns across 8 bases. CDR1 and CDR2 from the germline V gene are LNHDA and SQIVND (reference sequence). The CDR3 spans 12 residues. V was clipped by 7 bases and J by 5 bases; unmatched bases: 1. The CDR3 protein is CASKQGDQPQHF. In DNA form, the CDR3 reads TGTGCCAGTAAACAGGGGGATCAGCCCCAGCATTTT.

The genes are TRBV5-5 and TRBJ1-2, with a weak D call TRBD1 (5 bases). V shed 4 bases and J shed 4 bases, with 17 bases lying between them. Germline V gene sequence: CDR1 SGHKS, CDR2 YYEKEE (reference sequence). CDR3 size: 15 residues. Written as DNA, the CDR3 is TGTGCCAGCAGCGCCACCCCGGAGGGGCGCTATGGCTACACCTTC. Translated, it gives CASSATPEGRYGYTF.

This rearrangement joins TRBV24-1 to TRBJ2-2; maybe TRBD2 (6 bases). Germline CDR1 and CDR2: KGHDR and SFDVKD. The CDR3 extends over 16 amino acids. V was shortened by 1 base and J by 2 bases, with 10 bases between the two germline ends. The CDR3 DNA reads as TGTGCCACCAGTGATTTTGCAGGGACTAACACCGGGGAGCTGTTTTTT. Encoded protein: CATSDFAGTNTGELFF.